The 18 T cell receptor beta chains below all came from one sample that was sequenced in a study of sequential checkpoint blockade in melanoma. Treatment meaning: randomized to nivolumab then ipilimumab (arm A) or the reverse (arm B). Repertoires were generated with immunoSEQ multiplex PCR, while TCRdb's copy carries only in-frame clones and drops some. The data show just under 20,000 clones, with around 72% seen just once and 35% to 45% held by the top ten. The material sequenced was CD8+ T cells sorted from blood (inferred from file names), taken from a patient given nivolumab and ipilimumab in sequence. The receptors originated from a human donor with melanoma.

In nucleotides, the CDR3 is TGTGCCAGCAGTGAAGGGACTTCGTACGAGCAGTACTTC. This encodes CASSEGTSYEQYF. The rearrangement links TRBV6-1 to TRBJ2-7; TRBD2 is a possible D gene (5 bases). The CDR3 covers 13 residues. The germline gives CDR1 MNHNS, CDR2 SASEGT. Trimming removed 1 base from V and 4 bases from J, with 8 bases in between.

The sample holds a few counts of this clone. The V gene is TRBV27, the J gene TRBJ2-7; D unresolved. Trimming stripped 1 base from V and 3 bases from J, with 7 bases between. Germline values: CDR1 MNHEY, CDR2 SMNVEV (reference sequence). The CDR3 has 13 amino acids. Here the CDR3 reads CASSLYFNYEQYF. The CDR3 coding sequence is TGTGCCAGCAGTTTATATTTCAACTACGAGCAGTACTTC.

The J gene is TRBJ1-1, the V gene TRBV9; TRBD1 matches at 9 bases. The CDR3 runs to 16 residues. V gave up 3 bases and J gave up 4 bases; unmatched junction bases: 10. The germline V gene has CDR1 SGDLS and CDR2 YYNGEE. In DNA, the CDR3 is TGTGCCAGCAGCGAGCATGGACAGGGGTCGGTCACTGAAGCTTTCTTT. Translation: CASSEHGQGSVTEAFF.

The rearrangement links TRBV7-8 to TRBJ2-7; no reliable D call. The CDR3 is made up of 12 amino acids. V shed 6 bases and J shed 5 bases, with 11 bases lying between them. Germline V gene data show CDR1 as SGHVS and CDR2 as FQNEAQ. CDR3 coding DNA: TGTGCCAGCAGTGGCAGCGTCCACGAGCAGTACTTC. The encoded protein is CASSGSVHEQYF.

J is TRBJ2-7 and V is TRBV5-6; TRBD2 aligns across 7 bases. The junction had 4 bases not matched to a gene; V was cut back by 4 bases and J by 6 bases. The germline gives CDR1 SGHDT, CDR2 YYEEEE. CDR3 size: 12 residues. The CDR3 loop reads CASSHIAGEQYF. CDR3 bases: TGTGCCAGCAGCCATATAGCGGGCGAGCAGTACTTC.

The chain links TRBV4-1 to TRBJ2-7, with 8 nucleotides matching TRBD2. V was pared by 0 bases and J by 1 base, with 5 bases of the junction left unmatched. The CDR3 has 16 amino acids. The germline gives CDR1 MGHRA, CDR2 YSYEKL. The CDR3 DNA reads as TGCGCCAGCAGCCAAGATCCCAGCGGGGGATCCTACGAGCAGTACTTC. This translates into CASSQDPSGGSYEQYF.

The CDR3: CASSLAPGNQPQHF. For the CDR3, the DNA is TGCGCCAGCAGCTTGGCTCCAGGGAATCAGCCCCAGCATTTT. V gene TRBV5-1 combines with J gene TRBJ1-5, with D possibly being TRBD1 (5 bases). Trimming shortened V by 0 bases and J by 4 bases, and 8 bases separated the two germline ends. Germline values: CDR1 SGHRS, CDR2 YFSETQ. The CDR3 is made up of 14 amino acids.

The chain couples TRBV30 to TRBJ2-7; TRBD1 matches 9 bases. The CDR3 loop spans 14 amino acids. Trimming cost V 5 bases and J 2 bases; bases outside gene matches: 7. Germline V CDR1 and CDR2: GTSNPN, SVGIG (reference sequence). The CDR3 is CAWDPGQGPYEQYF. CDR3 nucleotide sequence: TGTGCCTGGGACCCGGGACAGGGACCCTACGAGCAGTACTTC.

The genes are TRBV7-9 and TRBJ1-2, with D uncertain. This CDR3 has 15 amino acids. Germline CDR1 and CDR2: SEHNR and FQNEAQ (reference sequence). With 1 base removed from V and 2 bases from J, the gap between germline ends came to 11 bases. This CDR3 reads CASSLGSLRNYGYTF. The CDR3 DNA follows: TGTGCCAGCAGCTTAGGGTCACTTCGGAACTATGGCTACACCTTC.

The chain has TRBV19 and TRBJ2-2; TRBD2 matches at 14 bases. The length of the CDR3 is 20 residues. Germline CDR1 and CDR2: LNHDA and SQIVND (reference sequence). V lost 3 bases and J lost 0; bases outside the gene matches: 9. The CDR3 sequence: CASSIEGTSGSLTNTGELFF. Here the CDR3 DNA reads TGTGCCAGTAGTATCGAGGGGACTAGCGGGAGTCTGACGAACACCGGGGAGCTGTTTTTT.

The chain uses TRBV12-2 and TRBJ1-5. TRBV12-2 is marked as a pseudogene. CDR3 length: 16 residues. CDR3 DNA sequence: TGTGCAAGTCGCCGCCCCGCGGAACCTAGCAATCAGCCCCAGCATTTT. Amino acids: CASRRPAEPSNQPQHF.

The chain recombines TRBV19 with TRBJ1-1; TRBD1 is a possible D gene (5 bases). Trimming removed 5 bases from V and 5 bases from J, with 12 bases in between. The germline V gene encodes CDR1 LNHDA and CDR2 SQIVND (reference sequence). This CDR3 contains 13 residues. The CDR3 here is CASSYRPGTEAFF. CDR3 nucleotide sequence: TGTGCCAGTAGTTACAGGCCCGGGACTGAAGCTTTCTTT.

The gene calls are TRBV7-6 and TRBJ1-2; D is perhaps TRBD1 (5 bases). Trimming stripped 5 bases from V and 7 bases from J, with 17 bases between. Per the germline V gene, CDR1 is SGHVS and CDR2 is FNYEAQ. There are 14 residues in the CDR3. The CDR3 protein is CASSIGEGLGGYTF. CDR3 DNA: TGTGCCAGCAGCATCGGGGAGGGGCTGGGTGGCTACACCTTC.

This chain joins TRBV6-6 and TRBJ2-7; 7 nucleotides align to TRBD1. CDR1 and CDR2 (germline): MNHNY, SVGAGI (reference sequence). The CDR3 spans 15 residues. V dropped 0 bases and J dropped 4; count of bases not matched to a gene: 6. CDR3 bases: TGTGCCAGCAGTTACTCGATCGGCAGGGGGTACGAGCAGTACTTC. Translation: CASSYSIGRGYEQYF.

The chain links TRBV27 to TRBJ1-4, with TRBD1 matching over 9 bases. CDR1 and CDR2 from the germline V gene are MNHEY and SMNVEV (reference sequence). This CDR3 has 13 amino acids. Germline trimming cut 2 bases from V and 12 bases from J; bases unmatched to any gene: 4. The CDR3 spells CASSLMGQGELFF. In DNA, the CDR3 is TGTGCCAGCAGTTTAATGGGACAGGGAGAACTGTTTTTT.

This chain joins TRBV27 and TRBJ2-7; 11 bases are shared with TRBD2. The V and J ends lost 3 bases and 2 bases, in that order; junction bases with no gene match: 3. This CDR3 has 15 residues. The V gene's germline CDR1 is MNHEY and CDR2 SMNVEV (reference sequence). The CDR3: CASSLVAGGTYEQYF. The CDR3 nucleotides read TGTGCCAGCAGTTTGGTAGCGGGGGGGACCTACGAGCAGTACTTC.

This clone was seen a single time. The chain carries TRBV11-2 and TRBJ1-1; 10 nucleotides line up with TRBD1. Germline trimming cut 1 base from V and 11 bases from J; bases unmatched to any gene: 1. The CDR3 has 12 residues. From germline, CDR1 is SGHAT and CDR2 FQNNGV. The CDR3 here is CASSLGGQGAFF. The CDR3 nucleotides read TGTGCCAGCAGCTTAGGGGGACAGGGGGCTTTCTTT.

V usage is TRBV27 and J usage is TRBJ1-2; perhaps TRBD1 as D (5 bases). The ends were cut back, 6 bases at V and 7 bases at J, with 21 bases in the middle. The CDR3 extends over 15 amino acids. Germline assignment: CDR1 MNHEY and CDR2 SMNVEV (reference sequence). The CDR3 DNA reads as TGTGCCAGCAGCCCAGACGGGGGGGAACTAGGTGGCTACACCTTC. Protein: CASSPDGGELGGYTF.